This entry lists 31 T cell receptor beta chains sequenced from one sample in a study of T cells in Graves' hyperthyroidism and ophthalmopathy. It was RNA transcripts that yielded the amplified TCR beta CDR3 regions. The study used the HTBI primer set for a first-round RT-PCR of the TCR CDR3. TCRdb called the multiplex PCR reads again in MiXCR, with one record for every CDR3 protein. Here the sample spans 700,000 to 850,000 distinct CDR3 sequences, about a third being singletons. The sample consisted of blood. The origin of the receptors is a woman aged 40 to 49 with Graves' hyperthyroidism.

This clonotype was picked up many times. This sequence joins TRBV7-2 and TRBJ1-5; weak D call: TRBD1 (6 bases). The CDR3 covers 12 residues. V lost 2 bases to trimming and J lost 7 bases, with 6 bases between them. CDR1 and CDR2 from the germline V gene are SGHTA and FQGNSA. CDR3 amino acids: CASSLQGQPQHF. The CDR3, as DNA: TGTGCCAGCAGCTTACAGGGGCAGCCCCAGCATTTT.

This clonotype was seen ten or more times. This chain connects TRBV10-3 to TRBJ2-5, with 7 bases aligning to TRBD2. The junction had 9 bases not matched to a gene; V was cut back by 9 bases and J by 5 bases. The CDR3 has 13 amino acids. Germline V gene sequence: CDR1 ENHRY, CDR2 SYGVKD. The CDR3 loop reads CAIGTPGGETQYF. Written as DNA, the CDR3 is TGTGCCATTGGGACCCCCGGGGGGGAGACCCAGTACTTC.

The sample holds many counts of this clonotype. V usage is TRBV14 and J usage is TRBJ2-7; TRBD1 matches at 7 bases. Trimming removed 0 bases from V and 1 base from J; junction bases left unmatched: 3. CDR1 SGHDN and CDR2 FVKESK come from the germline V gene. CDR3 length: 15 residues. CDR3 protein: CASSQDGTASYEQYF. The CDR3 DNA follows: TGTGCCAGCAGCCAAGATGGGACAGCATCCTACGAGCAGTACTTC.

The V and J genes are TRBV6-2 or TRBV6-3 and TRBJ1-2; D gene unclear. This CDR3 has 14 residues. The germline CDR1 and CDR2 sequences are MNHEY and SVGEGT. Deletions cut 4 bases from V and 2 bases from J, with 11 bases between. The CDR3 DNA is TGTGCCAGCAGTTCCGCGACCTTCAACTATGGCTACACCTTC. It encodes CASSSATFNYGYTF.

CDR3 region: CSADRGTGNQPQHF. The CDR3 coding sequence is TGCAGTGCTGACCGTGGGACAGGTAATCAGCCCCAGCATTTT. This chain uses TRBV20-1 with TRBJ1-5; the match to TRBD1 covers 8 bases. V shed 5 bases and J 4 bases; nucleotides not matched to a gene: 7. The CDR3 consists of 14 residues. Germline V gives CDR1 DFQATT, CDR2 SNEGSKA (reference sequence).

The V gene is TRBV25-1, the J gene TRBJ2-1, with D uncertain. V shed 6 bases and J shed 0 bases, with 9 bases lying between them. Per the germline V gene, CDR1 is MGHDK and CDR2 is SYGVNS. The CDR3 runs 14 residues. The CDR3 reads CASRRRSSYNEQFF. CDR3 DNA: TGTGCCAGCAGGCGACGGAGCTCCTACAATGAGCAGTTCTTC.

V and J are TRBV7-9 and TRBJ1-1, with a weak D call TRBD1 (6 bases). CDR1 is SEHNR, CDR2 FQNEAQ, per germline (reference sequence). V lost 1 base to trimming and J lost 4 bases, with 13 bases between them. This CDR3 spans 15 amino acids. Written as DNA, the CDR3 is TGTGCCAGCAGCTTAGTTCGGCAGGGGAGCACTGAAGCTTTCTTT. It is translated as CASSLVRQGSTEAFF. The variable domain in full, completed from reference TRBV7-9 and TRBJ1-1, reads DTGVSQNPRHKITKRGQNVTFRCDPISEHNRLYWYRQTLGQGPEFLTYFQNEAQLEKSRLLSDRFSAERPKGSFSTLEIQRTEQGDSAMYLCASSLVRQGSTEAFFGQGTRLTVV.

This clonotype has more than one count but fewer than ten. For the CDR3, the DNA is TGTGCCACCCGAGGCATGTGGACTGAAGCTTTCTTT. Protein product: CATRGMWTEAFF. The J gene is TRBJ1-1, the V gene TRBV27; D is ambiguous. V shed 10 bases and J shed 5 bases, with 14 bases lying between them. The CDR3 is 12 residues long. The germline V gene has CDR1 MNHEY and CDR2 SMNVEV (reference sequence).

The chain carries TRBV6-2 or TRBV6-3 and TRBJ1-2, with 7 bases identical to TRBD1. Trimming removed 8 bases from V and 0 bases from J; junction bases left unmatched: 6. The CDR3 loop spans 14 amino acids. In germline, CDR1 is MNHEY, CDR2 SVGEGT. DNA of the CDR3: TGTGCCAGCGAGTACGGGACAGCTAACTATGGCTACACCTTC. It encodes CASEYGTANYGYTF.

This chain uses TRBV10-3 with TRBJ2-1; possibly TRBD2 for D (6 bases). The germline V gene encodes CDR1 ENHRY and CDR2 SYGVKD. The CDR3 totals 13 residues. Trimming left V 8 bases short and J 6 bases short, with 14 bases between. The CDR3 reads CAIPGSGSNEQFF. As DNA, the CDR3 is TGTGCCATCCCGGGTAGCGGATCCAATGAGCAGTTCTTC.

With regard to this clonotype: Since a much larger clone is just one base distant, this may be a read error. This chain uses TRBV20-1 with TRBJ1-2, with D unresolved. The CDR3 is made up of 11 amino acids. In germline, CDR1 is DFQATT, CDR2 SNEGSKA (reference sequence). The CDR3 bases are TGCAGTGCTATTTCGAACTATGGCTACGCCTTC. It encodes CSAISNYGYAF.

Ten or more counts support this clonotype. V usage is TRBV12-3 or TRBV12-4 and J usage is TRBJ1-2, with 8 bases matching TRBD1. V was clipped by 2 bases and J by 8 bases; unmatched bases: 13. The CDR3 runs to 16 residues. The CDR3 loop reads CASSLSPSTGAGGYTF. The CDR3 region has the DNA TGTGCCAGCAGTTTATCCCCGTCGACAGGGGCAGGCGGCTACACCTTC.

This clonotype was detected ten times or more. The rearrangement uses TRBV7-3 and TRBJ1-2; D is ambiguous. CDR1 and CDR2 from the germline V gene are SGHTA and FQGTGA. V was pared by 5 bases and J by 0 bases, with 16 bases between. This CDR3 comprises 16 residues. CDR3 in amino acids: CASSIAGRRTNYGYTF. The CDR3 DNA follows: TGTGCCAGCAGCATCGCCGGGCGCAGGACTAACTATGGCTACACCTTC. Together with reference TRBV7-3 and TRBJ1-2, the CDR3 gives the full variable domain: GAGVSQTPSNKVTEKGKYVELRCDPISGHTALYWYRQSLGQGPEFLIYFQGTGAADDSGLPNDRFFAVRPEGSVSTLKIQRTERGDSAVYLCASSIAGRRTNYGYTFGSGTRLTVV.

Written as DNA, the CDR3 is TGCAGCGTGAATGTGGGACAGGGGGCGGATGAGCAGTACTTC. Protein product: CSVNVGQGADEQYF. The rearrangement links TRBV29-1 to TRBJ2-7; 12 positions match TRBD1. The CDR3 runs 14 residues. The V gene's germline CDR1 is SQVTM and CDR2 ANQGSEA. The V and J ends lost 6 bases and 7 bases, in that order; junction bases with no gene match: 10.

Many counts were recorded for this clonotype. The rearrangement links TRBV7-9 to TRBJ1-1; TRBD1 matches at 9 bases. The CDR3 extends over 15 amino acids. Germline CDR1 SEHNR, CDR2 FQNEAQ (reference sequence). Trimming took 7 bases from V and 4 from J; bases not matched to a gene: 10. The chain's CDR3 is CASTPTGTGSTEAFF. For the CDR3, the DNA is TGTGCCAGCACCCCAACCGGGACAGGGAGCACTGAAGCTTTCTTT.

This clonotype was counted ten times or more. This chain links TRBV6-5 with TRBJ1-3; 7 bases are a match to TRBD1. Germline V gene data show CDR1 as MNHEY and CDR2 as SVGAGI. The CDR3 is 15 residues long. The V segment lost 3 bases and the J segment 2 bases; nucleotides outside the gene matches: 4. The CDR3 DNA reads as TGTGCCAGCAGTTATGACAGGGTAGCTGGAAACACCATATATTTT. Its translation: CASSYDRVAGNTIYF.

The gene calls are TRBV20-1 and TRBJ1-2; D ambiguous. Germline CDR1 reads DFQATT; CDR2 reads SNEGSKA (reference sequence). Trimming pared 3 bases from V and 5 bases from J, leaving 13 bases between. There are 13 residues in the CDR3. CDR3 DNA sequence: TGCAGTGCTAGGAACCAGCATACGTATGGCTACACCTTC. This translates into CSARNQHTYGYTF.

This clonotype was observed a handful of times. The V call is TRBV7-9, the J call TRBJ2-7; D may be TRBD2 (6 bases). Germline CDR1 reads SEHNR; CDR2 reads FQNEAQ (reference sequence). This CDR3 contains 14 residues. The V end was cut by 5 bases, the J end by 5 bases, with 16 bases between. CDR3 protein: CASSPGTGVDEQYF. The CDR3 coding sequence is TGTGCCAGCAGCCCCGGGACGGGGGTGGACGAGCAGTACTTC.

This clonotype has just a few counts. The chain is built from TRBV4-3 and TRBJ1-2, with 10 bases that match TRBD1. From germline, CDR1 is LGHNA and CDR2 YSLEER. The trim removed 0 bases at V and 5 bases at J, leaving 6 bases unmatched. The CDR3 is made up of 16 amino acids. The CDR3 here is CASSQDWGTGVYGYTF. The CDR3 DNA follows: TGCGCCAGCAGCCAAGATTGGGGGACAGGGGTGTATGGCTACACCTTC.

The chain links TRBV11-2 to TRBJ2-5; the match to TRBD2 covers 10 bases. The junction had 9 bases not matched to a gene; V was cut back by 0 bases and J by 5 bases. Germline CDR1 is SGHAT and CDR2 is FQNNGV. The CDR3 totals 17 residues. The CDR3 DNA reads as TGTGCCAGCAGCTTAGAGCTAGCGGGAGTCGGGGAGGAGACCCAGTACTTC. Translation gives CASSLELAGVGEETQYF. Using reference TRBV11-2 and TRBJ2-5 for the parts outside the CDR3, the full variable domain is EAGVAQSPRYKIIEKRQSVAFWCNPISGHATLYWYQQILGQGPKLLIQFQNNGVVDDSQLPKDRFSAERLKGVDSTLKIQPAKLEDSAVYLCASSLELAGVGEETQYFGPGTRLLVL.

The V call is TRBV20-1, the J call TRBJ1-1, with TRBD1 identical over 10 bases. CDR1 is DFQATT, CDR2 SNEGSKA, per germline (reference sequence). This CDR3 contains 11 residues. V was pared by 3 bases and J by 11 bases, with 3 bases of the junction left unmatched. The CDR3 sequence is CSASPGQGAFF. DNA for the CDR3: TGCAGTGCTAGCCCGGGACAGGGGGCTTTCTTT.

This clonotype was counted many times. The rearrangement uses TRBV15 and TRBJ1-5; D is perhaps TRBD1 (6 bases). In germline, CDR1 is LNHNV, CDR2 YYDKDF (reference sequence). The V gene lost 3 bases and the J gene lost 1 base, with 10 bases spanning the gap. This CDR3 is 15 amino acids long. The CDR3 here is CATSRAGESNQPQHF. In DNA, the CDR3 is TGTGCCACCAGCAGGGCAGGGGAAAGCAATCAGCCCCAGCATTTT.

The CDR3 loop is CASSRKDRSYGYTF. The CDR3 DNA reads TGTGCCAGCAGCAGAAAGGACAGATCTTATGGCTACACCTTC. This chain joins TRBV5-6 and TRBJ1-2; possibly TRBD1 for D (6 bases). The CDR3 spans 14 residues. V was shortened by 4 bases and J by 5 bases, with 15 bases between the two germline ends. CDR1 and CDR2 from the germline V gene are SGHDT and YYEEEE. Drawing the rest from reference TRBV5-6 and TRBJ1-2, the complete variable domain is DAGVTQSPTHLIKTRGQQVTLRCSPKSGHDTVSWYQQALGQGPQFIFQYYEEEERQRGNFPDRFSGHQFPNYSSELNVNALLLGDSALYLCASSRKDRSYGYTFGSGTRLTVV.

This clonotype was picked up many times. The rearrangement links TRBV5-1 to TRBJ2-7; TRBD1 is a possible D gene (5 bases). V lost 0 bases to trimming and J lost 5 bases, with 12 bases between them. Germline loops: CDR1 SGHRS, CDR2 YFSETQ. The CDR3 covers 14 residues. DNA of the CDR3: TGCGCCAGCAGCTTGGGACAGTCCATCGACGAGCAGTACTTC. Its translation is CASSLGQSIDEQYF.

The J gene is TRBJ1-2, the V gene TRBV7-9; TRBD1 aligns across 8 bases. Germline assignment: CDR1 SEHNR and CDR2 FQNEAQ (reference sequence). The CDR3 contains 15 residues. V lost 5 bases, J lost 4 bases, and 9 bases stayed unmatched. The CDR3, as DNA: TGTGCCAGCAGCAAAAACAGGGGGGACGGCTATGGCTACACCTTC. Residues: CASSKNRGDGYGYTF.

This clonotype was seen many times. This chain joins TRBV6-5 and TRBJ2-7; D is unresolved. Germline CDR1 and CDR2: MNHEY and SVGAGI. The CDR3 sequence is 13 residues long. V lost 2 bases to trimming and J lost 3 bases, with 8 bases between them. CDR3 coding DNA: TGTGCCAGCAGTTACCGTGGGGACTACGAGCAGTACTTC. As protein: CASSYRGDYEQYF.

This clonotype showed up many times. This chain uses TRBV7-9 with TRBJ2-5; no reliable D call. In germline, CDR1 is SEHNR, CDR2 FQNEAQ (reference sequence). Trimming took 5 bases from V and 5 from J, leaving 24 bases between them. There are 17 residues in the CDR3. In nucleotides, the CDR3 is TGTGCCAGCAGCCCACGTGGCTATTCTGTTGTGGGGGAGACCCAGTACTTC. Translating it yields CASSPRGYSVVGETQYF.

This clonotype came up many times. The chain couples TRBV7-3 to TRBJ1-1; 8 nucleotides agree with TRBD1. Trimming removed 4 bases from V and 3 bases from J; junction bases left unmatched: 4. This CDR3 spans 14 amino acids. In germline, CDR1 is SGHTA, CDR2 FQGTGA. The DNA of the CDR3 is TGTGCCAGCAGCTCAGGGGGCGCGTACACTGAAGCTTTCTTT. Translating gives CASSSGGAYTEAFF.

Note on this clonotype: Likely a read error: the CDR3 ends without its conserved phenylalanine or tryptophan. The V call is TRBV9, the J call TRBJ2-5; D is tentatively TRBD1 or TRBD2 (5 bases each). V dropped 0 bases and J dropped 0 bases, with 12 bases sitting between them. The CDR3 runs to 16 residues. Looked up from germline, CDR1 is SGDLS and CDR2 is YYNGEE. CDR3 amino acids: CASSVGPGADQETQYV. CDR3 sequence (DNA): TGTGCCAGCAGCGTAGGGCCCGGGGCAGACCAAGAGACCCAGTACGTC.

V usage is TRBV5-6 and J usage is TRBJ1-2; D call uncertain. V lost 2 bases and J lost 7, with 15 bases in between. This CDR3 is 14 amino acids long. Germline V gene lookup returns CDR1 SGHDT and CDR2 YYEEEE. The CDR3 spells CASSLGSGSGGYTF. Here the CDR3 DNA reads TGTGCCAGCAGCTTAGGGTCTGGGTCTGGTGGCTACACCTTC.

Notes on this clonotype: An end of the junction differs from the germline gene, which may be a read error. The CDR3 sequence: CASSQDPRDFQETQYF. The CDR3, as DNA: TGCGCCAGCAGCCAAGACCCACGGGACTTCCAAGAGACCCAGTACTTC. The rearrangement uses TRBV11-2 and TRBJ2-5; perhaps TRBD2 as D (6 bases). Germline loops: CDR1 SGHAT, CDR2 FQNNGV. CDR3 length: 16 residues.